The rows below give T cell receptor beta chains drawn from one sample of a study of blood T cell repertoires in COVID-19. Sequencing used immunoSEQ multiplex PCR; TCRdb keeps in-frame clones, though not all of them. The table has approximately 390,000 clones, 90% seen once. The specimen sequenced was peripheral blood. Receptors were obtained from a man younger than 30 with active or convalescent COVID-19. Both conserved end residues are part of each CDR3. The D gene is left open where the match is weak. A clone size is listed for some rows: how often the clone was seen (once, few, many), or a class if it is expanded.

V: TRBV28; J: TRBJ1-1; D: -; size: once; CDR3: CASSSWGMNTEAFF; DNA: TGTGCCAGCAGTTCGTGGGGCATGAACACTGAAGCTTTCTTT
V: TRBV7-6; J: TRBJ1-6; D: -; size: -; CDR3: CASSSEGQGPNSPLHF; DNA: TGTGCCAGCAGCTCAGAAGGTCAGGGGCCGAATTCACCCCTCCACTTT
V: TRBV5-1; J: TRBJ2-7; D: TRBD1; size: few; CDR3: CASSRDSSSYEQYF; DNA: TGCGCCAGCAGTCGGGACAGTTCATCCTACGAGCAGTACTTC
V: TRBV6-6; J: TRBJ2-7; D: -; size: once; CDR3: CASSPPTSAYEQYF; DNA: TGTGCCAGCAGCCCCCCCACTTCGGCCTACGAGCAGTACTTC
V: TRBV5-1; J: TRBJ2-7; D: TRBD1; size: once; CDR3: CASSLNTGGSQF; DNA: TGCGCCAGCAGCTTGAACACAGGGGGCAGCCAATTC
V: TRBV19; J: TRBJ2-1; D: -; size: few; CDR3: CASSMGQGMSSYNEQFF; DNA: TGTGCCAGTAGTATGGGGCAGGGGATGAGCTCCTACAATGAGCAGTTCTTC
V: TRBV14; J: TRBJ2-5; D: -; size: once; CDR3: CASSHTLDSQETQYF; DNA: TGTGCCAGCAGCCACACCCTGGACAGCCAAGAGACCCAGTACTTC
V: TRBV10-1; J: TRBJ2-1; D: -; size: -; CDR3: CASRQLPQYNEQFF; DNA: TGCGCCAGCAGACAATTGCCCCAATACAATGAGCAGTTCTTC
V: TRBV7-3; J: TRBJ2-6; D: -; size: -; CDR3: CASSFSSGANVLTF; DNA: TGTGCCAGCAGCTTCAGCTCTGGGGCCAACGTCCTGACTTTC
V: TRBV7-2; J: TRBJ1-2; D: -; size: -; CDR3: CASSLDHPRGEGYTF; DNA: TGTGCCAGCAGCTTAGACCATCCACGAGGTGAGGGCTACACCTTC
V: TRBV18; J: TRBJ1-1; D: TRBD1; size: -; CDR3: CASSPNRGDYTEAFF; DNA: TGTGCCAGCTCACCAAACAGGGGTGATTATACTGAAGCTTTCTTT
V: TRBV24-1; J: TRBJ2-1; D: -; size: few; CDR3: CATSGVSGSYNEQFF; DNA: TGTGCCACCAGTGGGGTATCCGGGTCTTACAATGAGCAGTTCTTC
V: TRBV28; J: TRBJ1-1; D: -; size: -; CDR3: CASSLWGVSNTEAFF; DNA: TGTGCCAGCAGTTTATGGGGCGTTTCGAACACTGAAGCTTTCTTT
V: TRBV7-2; J: TRBJ2-7; D: TRBD2; size: -; CDR3: CASSLVTSGGPEQYF; DNA: TGTGCCAGCAGCTTAGTAACTAGCGGGGGGCCCGAGCAGTACTTC
V: TRBV9; J: TRBJ1-5; D: -; size: -; CDR3: CASSVDTGTEPQHF; DNA: TGTGCCAGCAGCGTAGACACAGGGACGGAGCCCCAGCATTTT
V: TRBV5-6; J: TRBJ2-7; D: -; size: few; CDR3: CASSFFGQEQYF; DNA: TGTGCCAGCAGCTTTTTTGGCCAGGAGCAGTACTTC
V: TRBV6-1; J: TRBJ1-5; D: -; size: once; CDR3: CASSDYIGNQPQHF; DNA: TGTGCCAGCAGTGATTACATTGGCAATCAGCCCCAGCATTTT
V: TRBV27; J: TRBJ2-3; D: -; size: -; CDR3: CASSLWGTSTDTQYF; DNA: TGTGCCAGCAGTTTATGGGGGACTAGCACAGATACGCAGTATTTT
V: TRBV7-8; J: TRBJ1-4; D: TRBD1; size: -; CDR3: CASSLAGDRVEKLFF; DNA: TGTGCCAGCAGCTTAGCGGGGGACAGGGTTGAAAAACTGTTTTTT
V: TRBV28; J: TRBJ2-2; D: -; size: few; CDR3: CASSLFREGSGELFF; DNA: TGTGCCAGCAGTTTGTTCAGGGAAGGGTCCGGGGAGCTGTTTTTT
V: TRBV18; J: TRBJ1-3; D: -; size: -; CDR3: CASSTTSSGNTIYF; DNA: TGTGCCAGCTCAACCACAAGTAGCGGAAACACCATATATTTT
V: TRBV19; J: TRBJ2-7; D: TRBD1; size: -; CDR3: CASSIGTGDYEQYF; DNA: TGTGCCAGTAGTATCGGGACAGGGGACTACGAGCAGTACTTC
V: TRBV4-3; J: TRBJ2-5; D: TRBD1; size: -; CDR3: CASSQEADRGHAGAQYF; DNA: TGCGCCAGCAGCCAAGAGGCGGACAGGGGCCACGCCGGGGCCCAGTACTTC
V: TRBV11-3; J: TRBJ2-3; D: TRBD2; size: -; CDR3: CASSLGSGRGTDTQYF; DNA: TGTGCCAGCAGCTTAGGTAGCGGGAGGGGCACAGATACGCAGTATTTT
V: TRBV18; J: TRBJ1-2; D: TRBD1; size: few; CDR3: CASPSATGEGYTF; DNA: TGTGCCAGCCCGAGTGCGACAGGGGAGGGCTACACCTTC
V: TRBV19; J: TRBJ2-3; D: TRBD2; size: -; CDR3: CASSMGLGTDTQYF; DNA: TGTGCCAGTAGTATGGGACTAGGCACAGATACGCAGTATTTT
V: TRBV5-1; J: TRBJ2-7; D: -; size: -; CDR3: CASSPTVGGPSYEQYF; DNA: TGCGCCAGCAGCCCGACGGTGGGGGGTCCCTCCTACGAGCAGTACTTC
V: TRBV7-8; J: TRBJ2-3; D: -; size: -; CDR3: CASSLTGESTDTQYF; DNA: TGTGCCAGCAGCTTGACGGGAGAGAGCACAGATACGCAGTATTTT
V: TRBV6-6; J: TRBJ2-5; D: -; size: -; CDR3: CASGLWETQYF; DNA: TGTGCCAGCGGACTGTGGGAGACCCAGTACTTC
V: TRBV7-3; J: TRBJ2-3; D: -; size: once; CDR3: CASGSGGSTDTQYF; DNA: TGTGCCAGCGGGTCCGGCGGCAGCACAGATACGCAGTATTTT
V: TRBV7-3; J: TRBJ2-1; D: -; size: -; CDR3: CASSLQWGRNEQFF; DNA: TGTGCCAGCAGCTTACAGTGGGGGCGGAATGAGCAGTTCTTC
V: TRBV4-3; J: TRBJ2-7; D: -; size: -; CDR3: CASSQVRAGGNEQYF; DNA: TGCGCCAGCAGCCAAGTGCGAGCAGGAGGGAACGAGCAGTACTTC
V: TRBV7-3; J: TRBJ2-7; D: -; size: few; CDR3: CASSLSPRDSYEQYF; DNA: TGTGCCAGCAGCTTATCACCCAGGGACTCCTACGAGCAGTACTTC
V: TRBV9; J: TRBJ2-3; D: -; size: -; CDR3: CASSAGGSTDTQYF; DNA: TGTGCCAGCAGCGCCGGCGGGAGCACAGATACGCAGTATTTT
V: TRBV28; J: TRBJ2-1; D: TRBD1; size: once; CDR3: CASRGDRGGEQFF; DNA: TGTGCCAGCAGGGGGGACAGGGGTGGTGAGCAGTTCTTC
V: TRBV9; J: TRBJ2-3; D: -; size: -; CDR3: CASSSSDTQYF; DNA: TGTGCCAGCAGCTCCTCAGATACGCAGTATTTT
V: TRBV6-5; J: TRBJ1-5; D: -; size: few; CDR3: CASSYTGQGQPQHF; DNA: TGTGCCAGCAGTTACACAGGGCAGGGTCAGCCCCAGCATTTT
V: TRBV3-1/TRBV3-2; J: TRBJ2-7; D: -; size: -; CDR3: CASSQPGEQYF; DNA: TGTGCCAGCAGTCAACCGGGGGAGCAGTACTTC
V: TRBV7-2; J: TRBJ1-4; D: -; size: -; CDR3: CASGGGPNEKLFF; DNA: TGTGCCAGCGGCGGGGGGCCTAATGAAAAACTGTTTTTT
V: TRBV6-6; J: TRBJ2-2; D: TRBD1; size: -; CDR3: CASMGTGFTGELFF; DNA: TGTGCCAGCATGGGGACAGGGTTCACCGGGGAGCTGTTTTTT
V: TRBV7-8; J: TRBJ1-1; D: -; size: -; CDR3: CASSLAVGAGTEAFF; DNA: TGTGCCAGCAGCTTAGCGGTGGGGGCAGGGACTGAAGCTTTCTTT
V: TRBV12-3/TRBV12-4; J: TRBJ1-2; D: -; size: -; CDR3: CASSLGGADGYTF; DNA: TGTGCCAGCAGTTTAGGGGGCGCGGATGGCTACACCTTC
V: TRBV14; J: TRBJ2-7; D: TRBD2; size: -; CDR3: CASSQLGLAGLEQYF; DNA: TGTGCCAGCAGCCAACTAGGACTAGCGGGACTCGAGCAGTACTTC
V: TRBV7-9; J: TRBJ1-3; D: TRBD1; size: -; CDR3: CASSLTTGIANTIYF; DNA: TGTGCCAGCAGCTTAACGACAGGGATTGCGAACACCATATATTTT
V: TRBV18; J: TRBJ2-7; D: TRBD2; size: -; CDR3: CASSPAHSGRASTYEQYF; DNA: TGTGCCAGCTCACCAGCCCATAGCGGGAGGGCCTCAACCTACGAGCAGTACTTC
V: TRBV18; J: TRBJ2-4; D: -; size: few; CDR3: CASSPPEGSAKNIQYF; DNA: TGTGCCAGCTCACCACCGGAGGGTTCAGCCAAAAACATTCAGTACTTC
V: TRBV4-3; J: TRBJ2-5; D: TRBD2; size: -; CDR3: CASSQDYAGGPGETQYF; DNA: TGCGCCAGCAGCCAAGATTACGCGGGAGGGCCGGGGGAGACCCAGTACTTC
V: TRBV7-6; J: TRBJ2-7; D: -; size: many; CDR3: CASSLRRGSYEQYF; DNA: TGTGCCAGCAGCTTACGGCGGGGATCCTACGAGCAGTACTTC
V: TRBV4-3; J: TRBJ2-3; D: -; size: -; CDR3: CASSQDSGTDTQYF; DNA: TGCGCCAGCAGCCAAGATTCGGGGACAGATACGCAGTATTTT
V: TRBV9; J: TRBJ2-7; D: -; size: -; CDR3: CASSLGTGESSYEQYF; DNA: TGTGCCAGCAGTCTGGGGACGGGAGAGAGCTCCTACGAGCAGTACTTC
V: TRBV5-1; J: TRBJ2-7; D: -; size: few; CDR3: CASSLDGVRDEQYF; DNA: TGCGCCAGCAGCTTGGACGGGGTTAGGGACGAGCAGTACTTC
V: TRBV27; J: TRBJ1-3; D: -; size: -; CDR3: CASSSRAGNTIYF; DNA: TGTGCCAGCAGTTCCAGGGCCGGGAACACCATATATTTT